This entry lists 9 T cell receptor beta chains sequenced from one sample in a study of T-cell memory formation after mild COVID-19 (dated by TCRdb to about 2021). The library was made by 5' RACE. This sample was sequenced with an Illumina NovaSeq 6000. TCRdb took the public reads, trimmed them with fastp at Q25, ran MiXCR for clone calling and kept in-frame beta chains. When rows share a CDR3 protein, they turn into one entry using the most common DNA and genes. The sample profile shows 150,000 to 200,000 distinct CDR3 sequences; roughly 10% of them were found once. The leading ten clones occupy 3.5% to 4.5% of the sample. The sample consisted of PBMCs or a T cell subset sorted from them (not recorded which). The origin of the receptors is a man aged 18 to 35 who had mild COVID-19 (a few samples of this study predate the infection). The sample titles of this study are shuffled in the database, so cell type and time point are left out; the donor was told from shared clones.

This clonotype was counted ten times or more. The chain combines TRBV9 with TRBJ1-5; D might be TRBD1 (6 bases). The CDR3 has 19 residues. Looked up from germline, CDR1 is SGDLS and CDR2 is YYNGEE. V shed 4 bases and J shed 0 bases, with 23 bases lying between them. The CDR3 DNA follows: TGTGCCAGCAGCCCCCGTCCAAGGGGGAGGGGGGATAGCAATCAGCCCCAGCATTTT. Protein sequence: CASSPRPRGRGDSNQPQHF.

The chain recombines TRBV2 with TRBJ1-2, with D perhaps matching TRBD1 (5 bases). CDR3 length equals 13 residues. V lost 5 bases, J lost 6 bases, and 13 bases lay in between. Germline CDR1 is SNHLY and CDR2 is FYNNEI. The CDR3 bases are TGTGCCAGCAGTCCCGTACAGGTGGATGGCTACACCTTC. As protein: CASSPVQVDGYTF.

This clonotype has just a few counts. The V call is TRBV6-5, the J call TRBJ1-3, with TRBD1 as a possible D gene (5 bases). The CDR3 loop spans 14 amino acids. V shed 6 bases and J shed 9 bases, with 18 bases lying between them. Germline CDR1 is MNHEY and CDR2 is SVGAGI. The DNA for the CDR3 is TGTGCCAGCAGCCCCGGGGACCTAAGGGGCACCATATATTTT. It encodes CASSPGDLRGTIYF.

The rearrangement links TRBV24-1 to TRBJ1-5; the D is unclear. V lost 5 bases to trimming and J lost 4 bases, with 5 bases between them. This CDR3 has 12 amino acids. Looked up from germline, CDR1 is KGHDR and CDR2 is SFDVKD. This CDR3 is CATSGYNQPQHF. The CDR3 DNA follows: TGTGCCACCAGTGGCTATAATCAGCCCCAGCATTTT.

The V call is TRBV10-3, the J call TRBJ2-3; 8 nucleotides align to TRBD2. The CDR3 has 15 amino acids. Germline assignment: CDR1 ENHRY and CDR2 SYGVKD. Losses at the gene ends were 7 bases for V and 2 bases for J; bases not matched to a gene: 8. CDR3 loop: CAITPQRGFTDTQYF. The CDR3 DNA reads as TGTGCCATCACTCCCCAGCGGGGGTTCACAGATACGCAGTATTTT.

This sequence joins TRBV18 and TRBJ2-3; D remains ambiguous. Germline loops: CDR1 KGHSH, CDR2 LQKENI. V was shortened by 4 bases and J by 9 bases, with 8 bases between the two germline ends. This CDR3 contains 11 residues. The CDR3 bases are TGTGCCAGCTCACTAGGGTGGACGCAGTATTTT. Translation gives CASSLGWTQYF.

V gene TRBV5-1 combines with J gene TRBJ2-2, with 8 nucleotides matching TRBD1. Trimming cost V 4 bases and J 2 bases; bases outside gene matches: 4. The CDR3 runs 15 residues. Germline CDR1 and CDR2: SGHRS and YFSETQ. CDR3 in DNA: TGCGCCAGCAGCGTGGACAGGGCCAACACCGGGGAGCTGTTTTTT. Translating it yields CASSVDRANTGELFF.

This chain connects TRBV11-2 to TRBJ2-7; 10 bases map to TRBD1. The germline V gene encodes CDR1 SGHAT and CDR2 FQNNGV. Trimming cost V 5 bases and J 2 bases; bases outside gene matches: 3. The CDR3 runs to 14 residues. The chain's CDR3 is CASSPDRGPYEQYV. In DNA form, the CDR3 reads TGTGCCAGCAGCCCCGACAGGGGGCCCTACGAGCAGTACGTC.

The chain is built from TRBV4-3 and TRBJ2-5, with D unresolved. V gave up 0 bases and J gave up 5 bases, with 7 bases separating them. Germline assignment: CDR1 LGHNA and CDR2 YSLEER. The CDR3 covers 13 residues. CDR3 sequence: CASSQDSRETQYF. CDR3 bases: TGCGCCAGCAGCCAAGATTCGCGGGAGACCCAGTACTTC.